The clone carrying this TCR beta chain appeared a few times. Its antigen is currently unknown. TCRdb recomputed calls from the 5' RACE reads with MiXCR, one row per CDR3 protein. The sample records roughly 280,000 distinct CDR3 sequences, roughly 8.2% being singletons. The record originates from a study of T-cell memory formation after mild COVID-19. Points from the study as a whole: There were some responding clones in pre-infection memory, which suggested that cross-reactive memory had joined. Contracting CD4+ clones lay largely in CM and EM, with CD8+ ones residing in EMRA.

The source is a man between 18 and 35 years old who had mild COVID-19 (a few samples of this study predate the infection). Cell type and time point are not known. Sequencing used PBMCs or a T cell subset sorted from them (not recorded which).

The CDR3 reads CASSQDSNEQFF. DNA of the CDR3: TGTGCCAGCAGCCAGGACAGCAATGAGCAGTTCTTC. The chain couples TRBV9 to TRBJ2-1, with D possibly being TRBD1 (6 bases). Germline V gene lookup returns CDR1 SGDLS and CDR2 YYNGEE. V shed 4 bases and J shed 6 bases, with 8 bases lying between them. This CDR3 contains 12 residues.